This TCR beta chain was documented in a study of T cell repertoires in ileal Crohn's disease. At the level of the study: Biopsies of the neoterminal ileum at postoperative colonoscopy form M6 samples.

Time point noted: neoterminal ileum biopsy at postoperative endoscopy, about 6 months after surgery. Eligibility required adulthood, ileal or ileocolonic Crohn's disease and indicated ileocolonic resection. V shed 5 bases and J shed 7 bases, with 14 bases lying between them. The germline CDR1 and CDR2 sequences are SQVTM and ANQGSEA. The CDR3 runs 12 residues. Sequencing used immunoSEQ multiplex PCR; TCRdb keeps in-frame clones, though not all of them. Among roughly 16,000 clones listed, around 70% were seen once. This clonotype originated in an adult with Crohn's disease. Sample: ileal tissue. The chain links TRBV29-1 to TRBJ1-2; D is unresolved. CDR3 protein: CSVLPERGGYTF. The CDR3 region has the DNA TGCAGCGTTCTGCCAGAACGAGGTGGCTACACCTTC.